The next 2 T cell receptor beta chains were all read from a single sample in a study of cytomegalovirus exposure and HLA in healthy donors. With 60 Vbeta and 13 Jbeta primers, the PCR was carried out. TCRdb's table, derived via immunoSEQ multiplex PCR, lists solely in-frame clones and lacks some. Here the sample spans around 91,000 clones, nearly 80% being singletons. The sample comprised PBMCs. The receptors were sampled from a woman in her thirties or forties in good health and CMV-seropositive.

The V gene is TRBV14, the J gene TRBJ2-1; 12 bases match TRBD2. Trimming took 4 bases from V and 4 from J; bases not matched to a gene: 5. Germline V lookup: CDR1 SGHDN, CDR2 FVKESK. The CDR3 contains 16 residues. CDR3: CASSRRGLAGYNEQFF. The CDR3 DNA follows: TGTGCCAGCAGCCGCCGTGGACTAGCGGGGTACAATGAGCAGTTCTTC. The variable domain in full, completed from reference TRBV14 and TRBJ2-1, reads EAGVTQFPSHSVIEKGQTVTLRCDPISGHDNLYWYRRVMGKEIKFLLHFVKESKQDESGMPNNRFLAERTGGTYSTLKVQPAELEDSGVYFCASSRRGLAGYNEQFFGPGTRLTVL.

The chain carries TRBV7-8 and TRBJ2-7; perhaps TRBD1 as D (5 bases). V was pared by 5 bases and J by 2 bases, with 16 bases between. Germline V gene sequence: CDR1 SGHVS, CDR2 FQNEAQ. This CDR3 has 15 residues. The CDR3 loop reads CASSPQGRETYEQYF. In DNA, the CDR3 is TGTGCCAGCAGCCCGCAGGGTAGAGAAACCTACGAGCAGTACTTC. The entire variable domain, with the rest obtained from reference TRBV7-8 and TRBJ2-7, is as follows: GAGVSQSPRYKVAKRGQDVALRCDPISGHVSLFWYQQALGQGPEFLTYFQNEAQLDKSGLPSDRFFAERPEGSVSTLKIQRTQQEDSAVYLCASSPQGRETYEQYFGPGTRLTVT.